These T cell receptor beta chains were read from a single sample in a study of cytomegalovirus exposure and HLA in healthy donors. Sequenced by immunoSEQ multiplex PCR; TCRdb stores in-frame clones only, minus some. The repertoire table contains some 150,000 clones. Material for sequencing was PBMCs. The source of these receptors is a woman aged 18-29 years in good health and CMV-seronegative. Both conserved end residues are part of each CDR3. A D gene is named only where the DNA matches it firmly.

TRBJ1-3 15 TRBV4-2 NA TGTGCCAGCAGCCACCGTTCAGATTCTGGAAACACCATATATTTT CASSHRSDSGNTIYF
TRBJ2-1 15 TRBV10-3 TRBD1 TGTGCCATCAGTAATAACAGGGGGCGCCACAATGAGCAGTTCTTC CAISNNRGRHNEQFF
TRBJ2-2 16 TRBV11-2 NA TGTGCCAGCAGCTTATTGTTGGGGGGTTCGTCCGGGGAGCTGTTTTTT CASSLLLGGSSGELFF
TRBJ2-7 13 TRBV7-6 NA TGTGCCAGCAGCCCGGACTTCACATACGAGCAGTACTTC CASSPDFTYEQYF
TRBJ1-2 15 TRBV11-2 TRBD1 TGTGCCAGCAGCCTCGGGCTGACAGGGGGCGACGGCTACACCTTC CASSLGLTGGDGYTF
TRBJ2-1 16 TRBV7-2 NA TGTGCCAGCAGCTTAGCATTTGTCGGCTCCTACAATGAGCAGTTCTTC CASSLAFVGSYNEQFF
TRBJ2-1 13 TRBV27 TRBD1 TGTGCCAGCACCGGGACAGGGGATCGGGAGCAGTTCTTC CASTGTGDREQFF
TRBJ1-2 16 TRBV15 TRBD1 TGTGCCACCAGCAGAGATCTTGCCGGACAGGGGGGAGGCTACACCTTC CATSRDLAGQGGGYTF
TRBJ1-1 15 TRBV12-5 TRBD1 TGTGCTAGTGGTTCGTATACAGGGGGGAACACTGAAGCTTTCTTT CASGSYTGGNTEAFF
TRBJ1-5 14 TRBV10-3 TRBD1 TGTGCCATAAGCACAGGGGATGCCAATCAGCCCCAGCATTTT CAISTGDANQPQHF
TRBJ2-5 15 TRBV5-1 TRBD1 TGCGCCAGTCGATTTCAGGGGGCTCTAGGAGAGACCCAGTACTTC CASRFQGALGETQYF
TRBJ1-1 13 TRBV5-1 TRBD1 TGCGCCAGCAGCCAGACAGGGGACACTGAAGCTTTCTTT CASSQTGDTEAFF
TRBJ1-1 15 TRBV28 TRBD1 TGTGCCAGCAGTTCATGGACAGGCACTAACACTGAAGCTTTCTTT CASSSWTGTNTEAFF
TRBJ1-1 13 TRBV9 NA TGTGCCAGCAGCGCGACAGACGGCACTGAAGCTTTCTTT CASSATDGTEAFF
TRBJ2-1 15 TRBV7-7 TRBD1 TGTGCTAGCAGCTTAGCTGTGACAGGGTTGGGTGAGCAGTTCTTC CASSLAVTGLGEQFF
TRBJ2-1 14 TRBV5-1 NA TGCGCCAGCAGCTCTGGGTCTAGTACTCATGAGCAGTTCTTC CASSSGSSTHEQFF
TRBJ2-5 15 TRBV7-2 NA TGTGCCAGCAGCTTAGTGAACGGGTACCAAGAGACCCAGTACTTC CASSLVNGYQETQYF
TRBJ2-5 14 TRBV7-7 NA TGTGCTAGCAGCCCCCGGGACTCCCAAGAGACCCAGTACTTC CASSPRDSQETQYF
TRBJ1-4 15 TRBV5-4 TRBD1 TGTGCCAGCAGCACGGGACAGGCGGGGGCTGAAAAACTGTTTTTT CASSTGQAGAEKLFF
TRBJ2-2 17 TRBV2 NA TGTGCCAGCACCCGAGGCGCTGGGGGCGCGGTCACCGGGGAGCTGTTTTTT CASTRGAGGAVTGELFF
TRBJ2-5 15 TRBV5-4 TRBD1 TGTGCCAGCAAACGAGAGCAGGGGGCGCTCGAGACCCAGTACTTC CASKREQGALETQYF
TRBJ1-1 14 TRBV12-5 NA TGTGCTAGTGGTTCGGACAGAATGAACACTGAAGCTTTCTTT CASGSDRMNTEAFF
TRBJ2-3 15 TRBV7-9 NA TGTGCCAGCAGCTTTAGCGCATCTAGCACAGATACGCAGTATTTT CASSFSASSTDTQYF
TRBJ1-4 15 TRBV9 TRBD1 TGTGCCAGCAGCGTCCGGGACAGCTCTAAAGAAAAACTGTTTTTT CASSVRDSSKEKLFF
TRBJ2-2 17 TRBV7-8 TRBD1 TGTGCCAGCAGCCCGACGCCGGGACAGGTCTTCACCGGGGAGCTGTTTTTT CASSPTPGQVFTGELFF